This record looks at one TCR beta chain sequence and its context. The source of the sample is a study of Graves' ophthalmopathy and Graves' hyperthyroidism. About the research overall: Blood was drawn at initial diagnosis, before any treatment.

The CDR3 is 15 residues long. Germline V CDR1 and CDR2: SEHNR, FQNEAQ (reference sequence). V was pared by 5 bases and J by 4 bases, with 5 bases of the junction left unmatched. Scientists amplified the TCR beta CDR3 regions from RNA transcripts. The first-round RT-PCR employed HTBI primers together with the Qiagen OneStep RT-PCR kit. A multiplex PCR was then performed as the second round. TCRdb used MiXCR to reprocess the multiplex PCR reads, holding one entry per CDR3 protein. There are 650,000 to 900,000 distinct CDR3 sequences in the sample; 40% occur only once, and around 40% lies in the top ten.

The sequence came from an adult man with Graves' ophthalmopathy. The chain employs TRBV7-9 and TRBJ2-7, with 13 positions matching TRBD2. The sample was peripheral blood. DNA of the CDR3: TGTGCCAGCAGCCGGACTAGCGGGAGTAATTACGAGCAGTACTTC. Amino acids: CASSRTSGSNYEQYF.